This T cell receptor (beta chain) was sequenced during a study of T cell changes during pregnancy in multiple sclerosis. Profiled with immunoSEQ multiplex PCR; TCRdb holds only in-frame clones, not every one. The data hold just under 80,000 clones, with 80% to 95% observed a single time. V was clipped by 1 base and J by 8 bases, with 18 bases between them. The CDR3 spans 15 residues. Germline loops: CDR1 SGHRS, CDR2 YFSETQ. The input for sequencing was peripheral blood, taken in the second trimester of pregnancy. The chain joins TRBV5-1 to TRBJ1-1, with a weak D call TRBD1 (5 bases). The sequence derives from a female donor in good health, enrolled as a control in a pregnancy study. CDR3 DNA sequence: TGCGCCAGCAGCTTGAGGGGTGGAGGGGAAGGAGAAGCTTTCTTT. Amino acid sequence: CASSLRGGGEGEAFF.